This T cell receptor beta chain was retrieved from a study of CD8 T cell repertoires and HIV-1 epitope variants. In the study overall: The baseline condition was 1M T cells left uncultured.

Only in-frame clones appear in the TCRdb table, and some are missing; sequencing was by immunoSEQ multiplex PCR. The sample consists of 95,000 or so clones, roughly four fifths of them appearing once. The clonotype was recovered from a male donor with HIV. Specimen: uncultured baseline CD8+ T cells from peripheral blood mononuclear cells (PBMCs).

The CDR3 sequence: CASSYAPLAYEQYF. As DNA, the CDR3 is TGTGCCAGCAGTTACGCGCCTTTGGCCTACGAGCAGTACTTC. The J gene is TRBJ2-7, the V gene TRBV6-5; D uncertain. Germline V gene sequence: CDR1 MNHEY, CDR2 SVGAGI. The CDR3 consists of 14 residues. Trimming left V 2 bases short and J 2 bases short, with 10 bases between.